The T cell receptor (beta chain) described here comes from a study of T cell responses to AZD1222 COVID-19 vaccine. Findings and caveats of the study: In a largely white British group with more females than males, clonal diversity was possibly underestimated. Unmutated regions of variants are reportedly targeted by nearly half of spike-specific TCRs. All repertoire sampling was performed exclusively after the peak T cell response.

Concerning this clone: Antigen unknown.

Trimming removed 7 bases at V and 8 bases at J, with 17 bases between. The CDR3 has 12 amino acids. CDR1 and CDR2 (germline): SQVTM, ANQGSEA. Method: immunoSEQ multiplex PCR; TCRdb's copy keeps in-frame clones and lacks some. The sample has 100,000 to 150,000 clones, 70% to 90% seen once. The J gene is TRBJ1-2, the V gene TRBV29-1; D gene ambiguous. This sequence originates from an adult in good health. The specimen comprised peripheral blood, sampled on day 0 of AZD1222 vaccination. The CDR3 coding sequence is TGCAGCGCCAACTCAGTGGGTGGCGGCTACACCTTC. Protein: CSANSVGGGYTF.